The 15 T cell receptor beta chains in this list originate from one sample, sequenced in a study of blood T cell repertoires in COVID-19. The data were produced by immunoSEQ multiplex PCR, yet TCRdb's version contains in-frame clones alone and is incomplete. The sample yields tens of thousands of clones, roughly 78% seen once. The sequencing sample was made of peripheral blood. The receptors originated from a woman in her 70s with acute or convalescent COVID-19.

The chain joins TRBV5-1 to TRBJ1-4; D uncertain. In germline, CDR1 is SGHRS, CDR2 YFSETQ. Deletions cut 3 bases from V and 0 bases from J, with 6 bases between. This CDR3 comprises 14 residues. CDR3 amino acids: CASSSGSTNEKLFF. CDR3 DNA sequence: TGCGCCAGCAGCTCGGGTTCAACTAATGAAAAACTGTTTTTT.

The CDR3 DNA is TGTGCCATCAGTGAGCAGCGACCGAATGAAAAACTGTTTTTT. This translates into CAISEQRPNEKLFF. The chain couples TRBV10-3 to TRBJ1-4; D gene uncertain. The CDR3 has 14 residues. Germline values: CDR1 ENHRY, CDR2 SYGVKD. The V gene lost 2 bases and the J gene lost 5 bases, with 9 bases spanning the gap.

This clone has just one count. J is TRBJ1-2 and V is TRBV20-1; D is undetermined. Germline CDR1 and CDR2: DFQATT and SNEGSKA (reference sequence). The CDR3 extends over 13 amino acids. V shed 4 bases and J shed 3 bases, with 12 bases lying between them. This CDR3 is CSATDPGDYGYTF. The CDR3 coding sequence is TGCAGTGCTACTGATCCCGGAGACTATGGCTACACCTTC.

The V call is TRBV6-6, the J call TRBJ1-2; 10 bases line up with TRBD1. Per the germline V gene, CDR1 is MNHNY and CDR2 is SVGAGI (reference sequence). Trimming cost V 6 bases and J 8 bases; bases outside gene matches: 6. The CDR3 runs to 13 residues. The chain's CDR3 is CASRDRGIRGYTF. DNA for the CDR3: TGTGCCAGCAGGGACAGGGGGATTCGGGGCTACACCTTC.

The chain carries TRBV6-2 or TRBV6-3 and TRBJ1-2; D not resolved. The CDR3 length is 15 residues. Deletions cut 0 bases from V and 1 base from J, with 9 bases between. Looked up from germline, CDR1 is MNHEY and CDR2 is SVGEGT. The CDR3 DNA sequence: TGTGCCAGCAGTTACTCTGGCGGCAATAACTATGGCTACACCTTC. Protein product: CASSYSGGNNYGYTF.

The chain combines TRBV27 with TRBJ2-1, with 9 positions matching TRBD2. Germline CDR1 reads MNHEY; CDR2 reads SMNVEV (reference sequence). The CDR3 has 16 amino acids. Trimming removed 7 bases from V and 10 bases from J; junction bases left unmatched: 17. CDR3 nucleotide sequence: TGTGCCAGCATAGGTAGCGGGGGCCTCCGTAGGGAGGAGCAGTTCTTC. Protein product: CASIGSGGLRREEQFF.

The chain uses TRBV4-1 and TRBJ1-1; 7 bases fit TRBD1. After removal of 0 bases from V and 8 bases from J, the junction contained 6 bases not matched to a gene. This CDR3 region has 14 residues. Germline V CDR1 and CDR2: MGHRA, YSYEKL. The CDR3 reads CASSQERGTEEAFF. CDR3 sequence (DNA): TGCGCCAGCAGCCAAGAGCGTGGGACAGAAGAAGCTTTCTTT.

The V gene is TRBV27, the J gene TRBJ2-6; TRBD1 aligns across 11 bases. J lost 1 base, V lost 5 bases, and 4 bases had no gene match. CDR1 and CDR2 from the germline V gene are MNHEY and SMNVEV (reference sequence). The CDR3 runs to 17 residues. The CDR3 coding sequence is TGTGCCAGCAGTACAGGACAGGGGGCTTCTGGGGCCAACGTCCTGACTTTC. It specifies CASSTGQGASGANVLTF.

This clone appeared a few times. This rearrangement joins TRBV6-8 to TRBJ1-3; possible D gene TRBD1, 5 bases. This CDR3 region has 17 residues. Germline CDR1 MNHGY, CDR2 SAAAGT. Trimming removed 0 bases from V and 2 bases from J, with 14 bases in between. DNA of the CDR3: TGTGCCAGCAGTTACTCGAGTAGGGGCCTAGCTGGAAACACCATATATTTT. Its protein is CASSYSSRGLAGNTIYF.

This clone was detected only once. The chain is built from TRBV15 and TRBJ1-4, with 10 positions matching TRBD1. The CDR3 consists of 17 residues. J lost 5 bases, V lost 3 bases, and 9 bases had no gene match. Germline V gene sequence: CDR1 LNHNV, CDR2 YYDKDF (reference sequence). The CDR3 DNA reads as TGTGCCACCAGCAGCCGGGACAGGGGTTTCAGGAATGAAAAACTGTTTTTT. This translates into CATSSRDRGFRNEKLFF.

The J gene is TRBJ1-6, the V gene TRBV5-4; 10 nucleotides agree with TRBD1. The germline gives CDR1 SGHNT, CDR2 YYREEE (reference sequence). J lost 9 bases, V lost 4 bases, and 10 bases had no gene match. This CDR3 region has 16 residues. CDR3 DNA sequence: TGTGCCAGCAGCGCCGGGACAGGGGAATATGTTTCACCCCTCCACTTT. This translates into CASSAGTGEYVSPLHF.

The rearrangement joins TRBV27 to TRBJ1-5, with a tentative D call TRBD1 (6 bases). With 3 bases removed from V and 9 bases from J, the gap between germline ends came to 9 bases. There are 12 residues in the CDR3. Germline-derived CDR1 and CDR2 are MNHEY and SMNVEV (reference sequence). CDR3 loop: CASSFQGLPQHF. The DNA for the CDR3 is TGTGCCAGCAGTTTTCAGGGGTTGCCCCAGCATTTT.

The chain couples TRBV5-6 to TRBJ1-4; TRBD1 agrees at 8 bases. CDR1 and CDR2 (germline): SGHDT, YYEEEE. V was pared by 1 base and J by 8 bases, with 4 bases of the junction left unmatched. This CDR3 spans 14 amino acids. DNA for the CDR3: TGTGCCAGCAGCTTGATTGGGACAGGAGAAAAACTGTTTTTT. Encoded protein: CASSLIGTGEKLFF.

This rearrangement joins TRBV19 to TRBJ1-1; D not resolved. CDR3 length: 12 residues. Per germline, CDR1 LNHDA and CDR2 SQIVND (reference sequence). Trimming took off 2 bases at V and 10 bases at J, with 11 bases between the two ends. CDR3 in amino acids: CASSIKEGVAFF. For the CDR3, the DNA is TGTGCCAGTAGTATAAAGGAGGGTGTAGCTTTCTTT. The full variable domain, with the rest looked up from reference TRBV19 and TRBJ1-1, is DGGITQSPKYLFRKEGQNVTLSCEQNLNHDAMYWYRQDPGQGLRLIYYSQIVNDFQKGDIAEGYSVSREKKESFPLTVTSAQKNPTAFYLCASSIKEGVAFFGQGTRLTVV.

The chain has TRBV27 and TRBJ1-1; maybe TRBD1 (5 bases). CDR3 length equals 12 residues. V gave up 10 bases and J gave up 10 bases, with 19 bases separating them. The V gene's germline CDR1 is MNHEY and CDR2 SMNVEV (reference sequence). This CDR3 is CATIQGGAGAFF. The DNA of the CDR3 is TGTGCCACCATCCAGGGAGGGGCAGGAGCTTTCTTT.